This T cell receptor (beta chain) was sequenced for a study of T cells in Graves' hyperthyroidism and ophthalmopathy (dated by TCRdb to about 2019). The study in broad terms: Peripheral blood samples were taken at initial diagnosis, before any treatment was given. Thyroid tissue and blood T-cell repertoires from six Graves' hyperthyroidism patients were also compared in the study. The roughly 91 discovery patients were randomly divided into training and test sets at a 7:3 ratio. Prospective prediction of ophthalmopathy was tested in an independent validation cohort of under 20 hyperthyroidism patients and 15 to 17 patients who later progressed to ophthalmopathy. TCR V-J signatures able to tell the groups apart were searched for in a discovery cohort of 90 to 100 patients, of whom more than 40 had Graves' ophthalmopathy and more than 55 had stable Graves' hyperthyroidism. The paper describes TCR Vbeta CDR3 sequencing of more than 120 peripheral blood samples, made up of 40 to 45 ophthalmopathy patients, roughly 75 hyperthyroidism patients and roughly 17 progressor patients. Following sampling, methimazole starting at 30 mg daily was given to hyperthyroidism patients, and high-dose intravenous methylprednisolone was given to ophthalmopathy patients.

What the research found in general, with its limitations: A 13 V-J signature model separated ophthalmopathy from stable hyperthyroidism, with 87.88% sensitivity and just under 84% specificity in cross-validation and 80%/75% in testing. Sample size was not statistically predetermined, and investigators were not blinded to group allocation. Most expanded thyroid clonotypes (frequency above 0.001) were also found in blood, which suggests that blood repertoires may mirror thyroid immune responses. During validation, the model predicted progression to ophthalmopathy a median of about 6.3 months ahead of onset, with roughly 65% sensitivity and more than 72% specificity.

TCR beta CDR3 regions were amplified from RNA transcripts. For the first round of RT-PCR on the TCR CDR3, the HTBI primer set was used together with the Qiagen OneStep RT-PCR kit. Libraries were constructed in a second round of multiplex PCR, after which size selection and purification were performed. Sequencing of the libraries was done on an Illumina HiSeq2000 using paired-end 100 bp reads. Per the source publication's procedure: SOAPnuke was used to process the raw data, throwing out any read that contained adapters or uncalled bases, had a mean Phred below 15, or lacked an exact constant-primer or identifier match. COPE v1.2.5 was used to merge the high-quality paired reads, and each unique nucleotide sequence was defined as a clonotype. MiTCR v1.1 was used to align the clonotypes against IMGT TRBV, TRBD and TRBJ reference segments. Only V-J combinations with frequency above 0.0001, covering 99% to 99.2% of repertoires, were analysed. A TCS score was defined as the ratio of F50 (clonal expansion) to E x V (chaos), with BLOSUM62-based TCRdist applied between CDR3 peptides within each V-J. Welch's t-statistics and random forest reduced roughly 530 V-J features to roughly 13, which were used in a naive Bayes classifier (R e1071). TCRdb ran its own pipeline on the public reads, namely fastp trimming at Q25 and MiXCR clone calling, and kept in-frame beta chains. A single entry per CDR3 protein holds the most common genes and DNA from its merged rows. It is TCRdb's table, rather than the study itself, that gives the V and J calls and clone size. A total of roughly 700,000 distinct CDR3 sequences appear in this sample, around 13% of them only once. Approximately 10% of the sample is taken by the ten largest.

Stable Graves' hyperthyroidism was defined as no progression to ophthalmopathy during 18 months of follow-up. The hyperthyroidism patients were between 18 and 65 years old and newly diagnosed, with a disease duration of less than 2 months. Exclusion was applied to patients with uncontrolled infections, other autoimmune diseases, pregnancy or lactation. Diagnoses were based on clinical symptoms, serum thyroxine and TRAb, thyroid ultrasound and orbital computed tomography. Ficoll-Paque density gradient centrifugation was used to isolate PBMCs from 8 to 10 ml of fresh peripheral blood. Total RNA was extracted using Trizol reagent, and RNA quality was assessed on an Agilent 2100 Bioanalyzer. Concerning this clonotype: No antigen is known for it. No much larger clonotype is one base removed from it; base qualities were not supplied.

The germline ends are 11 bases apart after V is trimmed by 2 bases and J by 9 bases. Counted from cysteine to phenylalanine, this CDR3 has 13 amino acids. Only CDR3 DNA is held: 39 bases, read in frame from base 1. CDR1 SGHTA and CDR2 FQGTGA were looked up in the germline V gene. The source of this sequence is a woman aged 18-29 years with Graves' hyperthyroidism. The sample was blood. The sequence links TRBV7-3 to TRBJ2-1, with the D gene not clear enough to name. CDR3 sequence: CASSLLVPGEQFF. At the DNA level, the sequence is TGTGCCAGCAGCTTATTGGTACCAGGTGAGCAGTTCTTC.